The next 8 T cell receptor beta chains were all read from a single sample in a study of T cell responses to AZD1222 COVID-19 vaccine. Some clones are missing from TCRdb's copy, which holds only in-frame ones; the method was immunoSEQ multiplex PCR. Of over 110,000 clones listed, more than 85% are singletons. Sequences were derived from peripheral blood, sampled on day 0 of AZD1222 vaccination. All receptors come from an adult in good health.

On this clone: This sample also contains other DNA sequences that code for the same CDR3. This CDR3 reads CATSRGGGYGYTF. The CDR3 DNA sequence: TGTGCCACCAGCAGAGGGGGTGGCTATGGCTACACCTTC. The V gene is TRBV15, the J gene TRBJ1-2; D remains ambiguous. Trimming stripped 1 base from V and 4 bases from J, with 7 bases between. The length of the CDR3 is 13 residues. CDR1 and CDR2 from the germline V gene are LNHNV and YYDKDF (reference sequence).

The V call is TRBV4-2, the J call TRBJ2-7, with 11 nucleotides matching TRBD2. The V segment lost 3 bases and the J segment 2 bases; nucleotides outside the gene matches: 18. Germline assignment: CDR1 LGHNA and CDR2 YNFKEQ. The CDR3 consists of 20 residues. Written as DNA, the CDR3 is TGTGCCAGCAGCCAGAGTAGCGGGAGGGACCCAGCCTGGACCCCCTACGAGCAGTACTTC. The encoded protein is CASSQSSGRDPAWTPYEQYF.

The chain has TRBV5-4 and TRBJ2-3; D remains unclear. The germline V gene has CDR1 SGHNT and CDR2 YYREEE (reference sequence). Trimming removed 0 bases from V and 5 bases from J, with 10 bases in between. This CDR3 has 14 residues. The CDR3 reads CASSLGQGRDTQYF. The CDR3 DNA sequence: TGTGCCAGCAGCTTGGGACAAGGCAGAGATACGCAGTATTTT.

The V call is TRBV14, the J call TRBJ2-2; the D gene is possibly TRBD1 (6 bases). CDR3 length equals 16 residues. V was pared by 0 bases and J by 1 base, with 9 bases between. Germline V gene data show CDR1 as SGHDN and CDR2 as FVKESK. The DNA of the CDR3 is TGTGCCAGCAGCCAAGAACAGGGATGGAACACCGGGGAGCTGTTTTTT. It yields the protein CASSQEQGWNTGELFF.

This clone occurred once. The chain uses TRBV14 and TRBJ1-1; TRBD1 matches at 9 bases. This CDR3 comprises 14 residues. The V gene end was trimmed by 6 bases and the J gene end by 4 bases; junction bases not matched to a gene: 6. The germline V gene has CDR1 SGHDN and CDR2 FVKESK. The CDR3 DNA reads TGTGCCAGCAGTTACAGGGGGCGAGTCACTGAAGCTTTCTTT. Its protein product is CASSYRGRVTEAFF.

The CDR3 DNA reads TGTGCCAGCAGCAGACAGGGGAGAGATGGTAATTCACCCCTCCACTTT. It yields the protein CASSRQGRDGNSPLHF. The chain is built from TRBV21-1 and TRBJ1-6; no check of the table's D call, TRBD1, against the DNA was made. TRBV21-1 has pseudogene status. CDR3 size: 16 residues.

V and J are TRBV29-1 and TRBJ1-5; D unresolved. Germline loops: CDR1 SQVTM, CDR2 ANQGSEA. V lost 6 bases and J 1 base, leaving 10 bases between the germline ends. CDR3 length equals 13 residues. The CDR3 protein is CSVMWASNQPQHF. For the CDR3, the DNA is TGCAGCGTGATGTGGGCGAGCAATCAGCCCCAGCATTTT.

V usage is TRBV7-2 and J usage is TRBJ1-3, with 8 nucleotides matching TRBD1. V shed 5 bases, J shed 1 base, and the junction held 4 bases outside the gene matches. The CDR3 runs 15 residues. Germline values: CDR1 SGHTA, CDR2 FQGNSA. The CDR3 reads CASSLTGDSGNTIYF. Written as DNA, the CDR3 is TGTGCCAGCAGCCTGACAGGGGATTCTGGAAACACCATATATTTT.